The rows below give T cell receptor beta chains drawn from one sample of a study of OX40 agonist ivuxolimab in advanced cancers. This table comes from immunoSEQ multiplex PCR, and its TCRdb copy is limited to in-frame clones, with some not included. The table shows 60,000 to 85,000 clones, with about 92% occurring only once. This sample comprised CD4+ or CD8+ T cells sorted from blood, obtained in a trial of the OX40 agonist ivuxolimab. Receptors originate from an adult with an advanced solid tumor such as melanoma, head and neck, liver or kidney cancer. Each CDR3 is given with its conserved first and last residue. A D gene is named only where the DNA matches it firmly. Clone size is stated in some rows and not others, as once, few, many or a class when expanded.

TRBD1,TRBJ1-2,NA,TRBV5-1,CASSLGQGDGYGYTF,TGCGCCAGCAGCTTGGGACAGGGAGACGGCTATGGCTACACCTTC
NA,TRBJ1-1,NA,TRBV30,CAWRQNGGAAFF,TGTGCCTGGAGACAAAACGGAGGGGCCGCTTTCTTT
TRBD2,TRBJ2-7,NA,TRBV29-1,CSVERLAGGGSYEQYF,TGCAGCGTTGAACGGCTAGCGGGGGGCGGGTCCTACGAGCAGTACTTC
NA,TRBJ2-3,NA,TRBV5-4,CASSYGYTDTQYF,TGTGCCAGCAGCTACGGTTACACAGATACGCAGTATTTT
NA,TRBJ2-3,NA,TRBV6-1,CASGGDTDTQYF,TGTGCCAGCGGCGGGGACACAGATACGCAGTATTTT
NA,TRBJ2-7,once,TRBV7-2,CASSLSGQGYYEQYF,TGTGCCAGCAGCTTATCGGGTCAGGGGTATTACGAGCAGTACTTC
TRBD2,TRBJ2-2,NA,TRBV5-1,CASKLAGDFTGELFF,TGCGCCAGCAAACTAGCGGGGGACTTCACCGGGGAGCTGTTTTTT
NA,TRBJ2-1,NA,TRBV25-1,CASSRAGVNEQFF,TGTGCCAGCTCCCGGGCAGGGGTCAATGAGCAGTTCTTC
NA,TRBJ2-2,NA,TRBV9,CASSPSRTLVWNTGELFF,TGTGCCAGCAGCCCATCAAGAACCCTCGTTTGGAACACCGGGGAGCTGTTTTTT
TRBD1,TRBJ1-2,NA,TRBV28,CASIQGQINYGYTF,TGTGCCAGCATTCAGGGACAGATTAACTATGGCTACACCTTC
NA,TRBJ2-1,NA,TRBV9,CASSVGGYSWNEQFF,TGTGCCAGCAGCGTAGGGGGGTATTCGTGGAATGAGCAGTTCTTC
NA,TRBJ1-5,NA,TRBV5-5,CASSLGQRVNQPQHF,TGTGCCAGCAGCTTGGGACAGAGGGTGAATCAGCCCCAGCATTTT
TRBD2,TRBJ2-7,NA,TRBV19,CASQGLAGGIYEQYF,TGTGCCAGCCAGGGACTAGCGGGGGGAATCTACGAGCAGTACTTC
TRBD1,TRBJ2-6,NA,TRBV28,CASSLDRGSGANVLTF,TGTGCCAGCAGCCTAGACAGGGGGAGCGGGGCCAACGTCCTGACTTTC
TRBD2,TRBJ2-1,NA,TRBV25-1,CASSDSGTSGPYNEQFF,TGTGCCAGCAGTGACTCCGGGACTAGCGGACCATACAATGAGCAGTTCTTC
TRBD1,TRBJ1-1,once,TRBV4-2,CASSQEVRDRVDLTILNTEAFF,TGTGCCAGCAGCCAAGAAGTACGAGACAGGGTGGACCTCACCATATTGAACACTGAAGCTTTCTTT
NA,TRBJ2-3,once,TRBV11-2,CASSLVGLSTDTQYF,TGTGCCAGCAGCTTAGTTGGGCTAAGCACAGATACGCAGTATTTT
TRBD2,TRBJ2-5,NA,TRBV30,CAWYVSGRPETQYF,TGTGCCTGGTACGTTAGCGGGAGACCGGAGACCCAGTACTTC
TRBD1,TRBJ2-7,NA,TRBV7-9,CASSLGTGGELSYEQYF,TGTGCCAGCAGCTTAGGGACAGGGGGGGAACTCTCCTACGAGCAGTACTTC
TRBD2,TRBJ2-7,NA,TRBV30,CAWEQGLAGYEQYF,TGTGCCTGGGAACAAGGACTAGCGGGATACGAGCAGTACTTC
NA,TRBJ1-4,once,TRBV18,CASSPPGRSNEKLFF,TGTGCCAGCTCACCACCGGGACGGAGTAATGAAAAACTGTTTTTT
NA,TRBJ1-5,NA,TRBV19,CASSIRRDINQPQHF,TGTGCCAGTAGTATAAGGCGGGACATCAATCAGCCCCAGCATTTT